The clone carrying this T cell receptor (beta chain) was seen a handful of times. RNA transcripts were the template, and TCR beta CDR3 regions were amplified from them. Second-round multiplex PCR came after first-round RT-PCR with HTBI primers. TCRdb recomputed calls from the multiplex PCR reads with MiXCR, one row per CDR3 protein. The data contain around 1,200,000 distinct CDR3 sequences, less than 45% of them singletons. This specimen comes from a study of Graves' ophthalmopathy and Graves' hyperthyroidism. The V end lost 0 bases, the J end lost 4 bases, and 15 bases lay between the germline ends. Germline CDR1 reads DFQATT; CDR2 reads SNEGSKA (reference sequence). This CDR3 region has 15 residues.

Sequencing was carried out using peripheral blood or thyroid tissue (not recorded which). The J gene is TRBJ2-5, the V gene TRBV20-1; TRBD1 might be the D (6 bases). The receptor was derived from an adult man with Graves' hyperthyroidism. CDR3 amino acids: CSARDRARGRETQYF. DNA of the CDR3: TGCAGTGCTAGAGACAGGGCCAGGGGCAGAGAGACCCAGTACTTC.